The TCR beta chain under discussion was sequenced for a study of T cells after yellow fever vaccination. Study conclusions and caveats: The study noted that FACS-sorted repertoires could contain abundant clonotypes contaminating from the bulk population. Weaker overall, the secondary response nonetheless peaked faster (day 5 versus 15).

The study made its TCR cDNA through 5'RACE template switching. That step introduced a universal primer site along with UMIs. TCRdb passed the 5' RACE reads through MiXCR, listing each CDR3 protein once. The sample consists of some 220,000 distinct CDR3 sequences, roughly 3.3% of them appearing once. This clonotype has ten or more counts. Its antigen is unknown. The source of this sequence is a man aged 18 to 29 who received the YFV17D yellow fever vaccine. The input for sequencing was CD4+ T cells sorted from PBMCs, taken 10 days after the yellow fever booster vaccination.

The CDR3 DNA is TGTGCCAGCAACAGGTACGGCAATCAGCCCCAGCATTTT. Translated, it gives CASNRYGNQPQHF. The J gene is TRBJ1-5, the V gene TRBV28; weak D call: TRBD1 (5 bases). The V and J ends lost 7 bases and 2 bases respectively, with 9 bases between them. Germline V gene sequence: CDR1 MDHEN, CDR2 SYDVKM. This CDR3 is built from 13 residues.